These 11 T cell receptor beta chains originate from one sample sequenced in a study of blood T cells in healthy people across ages (dated by TCRdb to the mid-2010s). Libraries were constructed by 5' RACE. TCRdb shows the sequencer as Illumina HiSeq 2500. The second PCR ran for roughly 7 to 11 cycles and used a J-beta primer mix along with a sample-barcoded 5' primer. Clones were called with MiXCR by TCRdb after fastp trimmed the public reads at Q25, and only in-frame beta chains were retained. Here each entry gathers all rows of one CDR3 protein and keeps the most common genes and DNA. Counted in this sample were 550,000 to 600,000 distinct CDR3 sequences; 25% to 30% of them appeared once. Jointly, the top ten make up roughly 18% of the sample. Sequenced material: blood. These receptors originate from a woman in her 70s in good health.

This clonotype was picked up many times. The rearrangement links TRBV6-6 to TRBJ2-5, with D maybe TRBD2 (6 bases). V shed 5 bases and J shed 3 bases, with 10 bases lying between them. The CDR3 contains 13 residues. Germline loops: CDR1 MNHNY, CDR2 SVGAGI (reference sequence). Here the CDR3 reads CASSGDSKETQYF. For the CDR3, the DNA is TGTGCCAGCAGTGGGGACTCGAAAGAGACCCAGTACTTC.

There are a few counts of this clonotype. CDR3: CASSFQGFNEQYF. DNA of the CDR3: TGTGCCAGCAGTTTTCAGGGCTTCAACGAGCAGTACTTC. This chain links TRBV6-5 with TRBJ2-7; perhaps TRBD1 as D (5 bases). Germline values: CDR1 MNHEY, CDR2 SVGAGI. The CDR3 is 13 residues long. Trimming shortened V by 4 bases and J by 5 bases, and 12 bases separated the two germline ends.

The chain combines TRBV2 with TRBJ2-4; the D is unclear. Germline V gene sequence: CDR1 SNHLY, CDR2 FYNNEI. The germline V and J ends were trimmed by 7 bases and 2 bases, with 15 bases remaining between them. There are 15 residues in the CDR3. The CDR3 DNA sequence: TGTGCCAGCATCAAAGGGCGGAATACCAAAAACATTCAGTACTTC. It specifies CASIKGRNTKNIQYF.

The chain couples TRBV5-1 to TRBJ2-2; 12 bases are a match to TRBD2. The ends lost 5 bases at V and 3 bases at J; junction bases unmatched: 5. Per the germline V gene, CDR1 is SGHRS and CDR2 is YFSETQ. This CDR3 is built from 16 residues. In nucleotides, the CDR3 is TGCGCCAGCAGTTCCACTAGCGGGGGGTACACCGGGGAGCTGTTTTTT. Translated: CASSSTSGGYTGELFF.

This clonotype was detected a few times. The chain couples TRBV5-6 to TRBJ2-1; TRBD2 matches at 10 bases. The J segment lost 4 bases and the V segment lost 0 bases, leaving 4 bases of the junction unmatched. The CDR3 has 16 residues. Germline V gene lookup returns CDR1 SGHDT and CDR2 YYEEEE. CDR3 loop: CASSLERGGMYNEQFF. The CDR3 DNA sequence: TGTGCCAGCAGCTTGGAGCGGGGGGGAATGTACAATGAGCAGTTCTTC.

This clonotype turned up a few times. The chain joins TRBV20-1 to TRBJ1-5, with a weak D call TRBD1 (5 bases). Germline lookup yields CDR1 DFQATT and CDR2 SNEGSKA (reference sequence). Trimming stripped 1 base from V and 6 bases from J, with 7 bases between. This CDR3 is 12 amino acids long. The CDR3 bases are TGCAGTGCTAGAGGGGGGGGTCAGCCCCAGCATTTT. Its translation: CSARGGGQPQHF.

The V gene is TRBV5-1, the J gene TRBJ2-1, with a weak D call TRBD2 (6 bases). V dropped 0 bases and J dropped 8 bases, with 15 bases sitting between them. The CDR3 runs to 15 residues. Germline V CDR1 and CDR2: SGHRS, YFSETQ. The CDR3 is CASSLAKWGLDEQFF. In nucleotides, the CDR3 is TGCGCCAGCAGCTTGGCCAAGTGGGGACTGGATGAGCAGTTCTTC.

This clonotype was observed a handful of times. This chain connects TRBV29-1 to TRBJ2-3; weak D call: TRBD2 (7 bases). The V end lost 7 bases, the J end lost 5 bases, and 16 bases lay between the germline ends. Germline values: CDR1 SQVTM, CDR2 ANQGSEA. The CDR3 totals 13 residues. CDR3 amino acids: CSAGGGAGDTQYF. DNA for the CDR3: TGCAGCGCTGGAGGGGGGGCGGGAGATACGCAGTATTTT.

The rearrangement joins TRBV10-3 to TRBJ1-2, with D possibly being TRBD1 (5 bases). V was cut by 10 bases and J by 6 bases, with 15 bases left in between. Germline V gives CDR1 ENHRY, CDR2 SYGVKD. The CDR3 spans 12 residues. Written as DNA, the CDR3 is TGTGCCAGCAACTCAGTAGGGGATGGCTACACCTTC. Its protein is CASNSVGDGYTF.

The rearrangement joins TRBV12-3 or TRBV12-4 to TRBJ1-1; tentative D call: TRBD1 (5 bases). Trimming cost V 2 bases and J 12 bases, with 16 bases left between them. This CDR3 is 13 amino acids long. CDR3 nucleotide sequence: TGTGCCAGCAGTTTATTCTCCGGGACTCACCCTTTCTTT. This encodes CASSLFSGTHPFF.

This clonotype has only a few counts. The rearrangement uses TRBV6-6 and TRBJ2-7, with D hard to call. The CDR3 totals 15 residues. V was pared by 5 bases and J by 8 bases, with 22 bases between. Germline CDR1 MNHNY, CDR2 SVGAGI (reference sequence). The CDR3 is CASSASGSSSPQQYF. CDR3 bases: TGTGCCAGCAGTGCCTCCGGGTCTTCATCCCCCCAGCAGTACTTC.